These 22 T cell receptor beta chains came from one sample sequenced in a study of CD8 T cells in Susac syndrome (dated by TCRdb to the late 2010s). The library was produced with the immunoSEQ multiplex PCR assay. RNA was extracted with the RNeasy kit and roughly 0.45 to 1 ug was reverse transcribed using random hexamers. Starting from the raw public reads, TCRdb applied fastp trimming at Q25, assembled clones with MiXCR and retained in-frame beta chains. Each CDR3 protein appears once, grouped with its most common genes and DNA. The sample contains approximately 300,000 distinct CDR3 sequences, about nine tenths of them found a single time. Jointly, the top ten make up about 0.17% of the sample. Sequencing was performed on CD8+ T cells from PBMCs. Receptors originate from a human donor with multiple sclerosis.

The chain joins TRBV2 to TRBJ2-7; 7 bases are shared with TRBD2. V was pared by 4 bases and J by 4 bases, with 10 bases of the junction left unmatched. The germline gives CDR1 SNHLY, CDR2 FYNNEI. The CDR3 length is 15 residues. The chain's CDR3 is CASSVGEAGPYEQYF. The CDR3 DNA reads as TGTGCCAGCAGTGTAGGGGAAGCGGGGCCTTACGAGCAGTACTTC.

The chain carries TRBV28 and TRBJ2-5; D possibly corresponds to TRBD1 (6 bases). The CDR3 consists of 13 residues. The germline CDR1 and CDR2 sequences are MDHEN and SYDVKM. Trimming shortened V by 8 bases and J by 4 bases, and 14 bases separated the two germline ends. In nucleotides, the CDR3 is TGTGCCAGCGGAGGACAGCTCTCAGAGACCCAGTACTTC. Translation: CASGGQLSETQYF.

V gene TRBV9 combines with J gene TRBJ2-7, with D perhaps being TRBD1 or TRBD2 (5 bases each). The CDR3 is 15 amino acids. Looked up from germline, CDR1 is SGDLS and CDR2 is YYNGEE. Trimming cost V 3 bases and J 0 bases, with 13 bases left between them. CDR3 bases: TGTGCCAGCAGCGCGGGGACGGCGAGCTCCTACGAGCAGTACTTC. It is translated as CASSAGTASSYEQYF.

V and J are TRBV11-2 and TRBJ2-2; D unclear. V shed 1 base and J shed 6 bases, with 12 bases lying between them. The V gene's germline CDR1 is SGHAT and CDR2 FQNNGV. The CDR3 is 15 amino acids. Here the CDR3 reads CASSLAVYGAGELFF. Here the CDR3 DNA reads TGTGCCAGCAGCTTAGCTGTTTATGGGGCCGGGGAGCTGTTTTTT.

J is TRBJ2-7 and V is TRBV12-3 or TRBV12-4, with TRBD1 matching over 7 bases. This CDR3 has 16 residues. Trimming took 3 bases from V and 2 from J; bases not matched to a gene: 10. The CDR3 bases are TGTGCCAGCAGTTTCCCCTCAGACAGGGTCGCCTACGAGCAGTACTTC. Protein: CASSFPSDRVAYEQYF.

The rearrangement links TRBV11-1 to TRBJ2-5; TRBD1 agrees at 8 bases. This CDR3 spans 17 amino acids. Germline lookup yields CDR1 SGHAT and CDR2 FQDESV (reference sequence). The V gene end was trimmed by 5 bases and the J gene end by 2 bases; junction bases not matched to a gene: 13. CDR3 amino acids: CASSGSRPGQAQETQYF. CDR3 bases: TGTGCCAGCAGCGGGTCAAGGCCGGGACAGGCACAAGAGACCCAGTACTTC.

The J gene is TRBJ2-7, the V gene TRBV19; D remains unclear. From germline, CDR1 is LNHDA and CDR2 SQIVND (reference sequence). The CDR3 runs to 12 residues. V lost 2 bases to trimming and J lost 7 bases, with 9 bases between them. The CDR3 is CASSIHPREQYF. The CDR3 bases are TGTGCCAGTAGTATACACCCCAGGGAGCAGTACTTC.

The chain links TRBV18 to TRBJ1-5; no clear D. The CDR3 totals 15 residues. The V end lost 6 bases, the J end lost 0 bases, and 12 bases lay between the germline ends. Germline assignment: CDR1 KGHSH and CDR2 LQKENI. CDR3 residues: CASSPWGYSNQPQHF. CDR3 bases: TGTGCCAGCTCGCCATGGGGTTATAGCAATCAGCCCCAGCATTTT.

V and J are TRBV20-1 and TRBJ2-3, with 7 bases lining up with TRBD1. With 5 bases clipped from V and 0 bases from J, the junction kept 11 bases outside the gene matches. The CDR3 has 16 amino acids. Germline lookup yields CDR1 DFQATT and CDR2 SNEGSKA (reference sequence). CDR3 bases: TGCAGTGCTGGGTTCACAGGGGAACCTAGCACAGATACGCAGTATTTT. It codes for CSAGFTGEPSTDTQYF.

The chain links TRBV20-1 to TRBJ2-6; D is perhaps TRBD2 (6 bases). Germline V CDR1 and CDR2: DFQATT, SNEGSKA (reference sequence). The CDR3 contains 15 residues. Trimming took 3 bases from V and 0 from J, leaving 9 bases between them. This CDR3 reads CSAREGRSGANVLTF. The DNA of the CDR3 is TGCAGTGCTAGGGAGGGCCGCTCTGGGGCCAACGTCCTGACTTTC.

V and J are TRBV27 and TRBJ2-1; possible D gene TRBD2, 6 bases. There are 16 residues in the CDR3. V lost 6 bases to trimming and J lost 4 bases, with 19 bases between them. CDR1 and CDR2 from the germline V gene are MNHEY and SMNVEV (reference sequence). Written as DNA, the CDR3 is TGTGCCAGCAGCAGGGAAGGGCTAGCGCGTTACAATGAGCAGTTCTTC. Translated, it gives CASSREGLARYNEQFF.

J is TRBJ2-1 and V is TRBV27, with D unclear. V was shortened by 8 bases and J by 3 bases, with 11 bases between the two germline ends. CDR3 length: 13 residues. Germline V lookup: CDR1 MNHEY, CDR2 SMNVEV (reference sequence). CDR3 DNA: TGTGCCAGCGTCAATTCTTTCTACAATGAGCAGTTCTTC. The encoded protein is CASVNSFYNEQFF.

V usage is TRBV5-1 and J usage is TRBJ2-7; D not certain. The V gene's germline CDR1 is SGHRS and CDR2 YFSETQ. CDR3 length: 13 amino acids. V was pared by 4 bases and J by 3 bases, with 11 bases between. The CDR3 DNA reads TGCGCCAGCAGCGCGGCCCCTGTCTACGAGCAGTACTTC. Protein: CASSAAPVYEQYF.

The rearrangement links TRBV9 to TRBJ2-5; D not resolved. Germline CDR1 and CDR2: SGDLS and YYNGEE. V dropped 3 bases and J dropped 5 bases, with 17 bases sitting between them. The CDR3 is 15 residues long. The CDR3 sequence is CASSANGLGPETQYF. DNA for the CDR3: TGTGCCAGCAGCGCGAACGGATTAGGGCCGGAGACCCAGTACTTC.

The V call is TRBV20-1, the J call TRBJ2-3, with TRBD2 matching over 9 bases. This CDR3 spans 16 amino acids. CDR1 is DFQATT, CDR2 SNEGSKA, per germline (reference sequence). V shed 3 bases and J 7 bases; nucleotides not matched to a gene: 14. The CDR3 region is CSASPGGTSLDYTQYF. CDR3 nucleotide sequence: TGCAGTGCTAGTCCGGGCGGGACTAGCCTTGATTATACGCAGTATTTT.

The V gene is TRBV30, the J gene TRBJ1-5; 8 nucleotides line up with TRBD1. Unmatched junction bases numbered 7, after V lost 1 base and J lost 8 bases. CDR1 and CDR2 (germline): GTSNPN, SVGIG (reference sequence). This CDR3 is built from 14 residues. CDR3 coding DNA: TGTGCCTGGAGTGGAGGACAGGGAGTGGAGCCCCAGCATTTT. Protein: CAWSGGQGVEPQHF.

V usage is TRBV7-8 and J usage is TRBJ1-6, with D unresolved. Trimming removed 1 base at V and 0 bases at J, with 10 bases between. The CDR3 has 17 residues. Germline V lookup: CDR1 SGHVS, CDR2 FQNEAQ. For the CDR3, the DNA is TGTGCCAGCAGCTTAGTGGGCAGAGGCTCCTATAATTCACCCCTCCACTTT. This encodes CASSLVGRGSYNSPLHF.

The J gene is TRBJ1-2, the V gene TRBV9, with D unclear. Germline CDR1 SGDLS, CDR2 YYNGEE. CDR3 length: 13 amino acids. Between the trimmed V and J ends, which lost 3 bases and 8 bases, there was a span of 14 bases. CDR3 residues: CASSEGGWPGYTF. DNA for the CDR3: TGTGCCAGCAGCGAGGGAGGGTGGCCGGGCTACACCTTC.

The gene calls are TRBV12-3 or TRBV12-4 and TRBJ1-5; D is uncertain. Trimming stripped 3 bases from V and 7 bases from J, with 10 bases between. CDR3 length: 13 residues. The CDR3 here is CASSFMTGQPQHF. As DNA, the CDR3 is TGTGCCAGCAGTTTTATGACGGGGCAGCCCCAGCATTTT.

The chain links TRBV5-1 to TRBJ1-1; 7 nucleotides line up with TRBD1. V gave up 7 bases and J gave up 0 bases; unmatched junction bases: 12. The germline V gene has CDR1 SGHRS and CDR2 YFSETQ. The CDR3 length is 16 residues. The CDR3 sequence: CASRYGGQYMNTEAFF. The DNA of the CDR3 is TGCGCCAGCCGCTACGGGGGACAGTACATGAACACTGAAGCTTTCTTT. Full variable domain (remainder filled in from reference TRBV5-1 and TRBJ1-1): KAGVTQTPRYLIKTRGQQVTLSCSPISGHRSVSWYQQTPGQGLQFLFEYFSETQRNKGNFPGRFSGRQFSNSRSEMNVSTLELGDSALYLCASRYGGQYMNTEAFFGQGTRLTVV.

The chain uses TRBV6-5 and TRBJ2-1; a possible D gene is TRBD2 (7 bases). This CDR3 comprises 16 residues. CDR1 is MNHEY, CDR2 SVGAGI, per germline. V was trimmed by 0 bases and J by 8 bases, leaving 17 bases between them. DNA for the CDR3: TGTGCCAGCAGTTACTCGAAGGGGGGGCCACCCGATGAGCAGTTCTTC. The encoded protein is CASSYSKGGPPDEQFF.

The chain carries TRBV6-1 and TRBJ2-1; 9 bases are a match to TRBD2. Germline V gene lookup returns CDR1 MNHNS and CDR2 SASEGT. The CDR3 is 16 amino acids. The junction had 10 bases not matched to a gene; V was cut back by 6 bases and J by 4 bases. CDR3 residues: CASRTPLAGAYNEQFF. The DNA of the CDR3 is TGTGCCAGCAGGACGCCATTAGCGGGAGCGTACAATGAGCAGTTCTTC.